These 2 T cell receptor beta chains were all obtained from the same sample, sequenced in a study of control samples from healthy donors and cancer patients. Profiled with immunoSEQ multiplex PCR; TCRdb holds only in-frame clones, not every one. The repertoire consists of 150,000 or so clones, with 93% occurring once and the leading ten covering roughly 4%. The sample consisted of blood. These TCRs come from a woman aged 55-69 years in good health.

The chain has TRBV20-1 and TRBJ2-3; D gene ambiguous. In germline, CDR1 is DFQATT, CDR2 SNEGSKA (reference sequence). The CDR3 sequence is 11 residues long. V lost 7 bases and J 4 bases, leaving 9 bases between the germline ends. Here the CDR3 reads CSGIVSDTQYF. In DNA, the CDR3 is TGCAGTGGGATAGTGTCAGATACGCAGTATTTT.

CDR3 amino acids: CASSIQGASEKLFF. CDR3 bases: TGTGCCAGTAGTATCCAGGGGGCGAGTGAAAAACTGTTTTTT. The rearrangement links TRBV19 to TRBJ1-4, with 8 bases matching TRBD1. CDR3 length equals 14 residues. CDR1 is LNHDA, CDR2 SQIVND, per germline (reference sequence). The J segment lost 7 bases and the V segment lost 3 bases, leaving 4 bases of the junction unmatched.